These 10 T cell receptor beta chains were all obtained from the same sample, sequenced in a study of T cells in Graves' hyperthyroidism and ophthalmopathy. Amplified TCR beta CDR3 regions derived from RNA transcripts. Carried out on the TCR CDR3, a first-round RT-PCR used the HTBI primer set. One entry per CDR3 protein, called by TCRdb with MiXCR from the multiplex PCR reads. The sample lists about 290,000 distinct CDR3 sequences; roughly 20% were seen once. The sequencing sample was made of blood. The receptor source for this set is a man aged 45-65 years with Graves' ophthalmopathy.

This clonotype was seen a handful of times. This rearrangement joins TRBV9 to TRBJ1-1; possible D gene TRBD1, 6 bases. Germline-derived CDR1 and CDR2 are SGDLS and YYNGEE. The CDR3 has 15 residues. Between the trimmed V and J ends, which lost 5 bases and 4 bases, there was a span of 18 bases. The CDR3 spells CASSPGGGPSTEAFF. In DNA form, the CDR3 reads TGTGCCAGCAGTCCTGGAGGGGGACCGAGCACTGAAGCTTTCTTT. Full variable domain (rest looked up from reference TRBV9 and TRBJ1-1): DSGVTQTPKHLITATGQRVTLRCSPRSGDLSVYWYQQSLDQGLQFLIQYYNGEERAKGNILERFSAQQFPDLHSELNLSSLELGDSALYFCASSPGGGPSTEAFFGQGTRLTVV.

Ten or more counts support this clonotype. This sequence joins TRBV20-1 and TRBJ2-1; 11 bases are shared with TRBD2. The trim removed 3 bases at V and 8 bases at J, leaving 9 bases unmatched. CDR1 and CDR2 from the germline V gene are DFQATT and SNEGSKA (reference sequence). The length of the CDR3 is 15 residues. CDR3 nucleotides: TGCAGTGCTAGCGGGATCCTAGCGGGAGGCCATGAGCAGTTCTTC. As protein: CSASGILAGGHEQFF.

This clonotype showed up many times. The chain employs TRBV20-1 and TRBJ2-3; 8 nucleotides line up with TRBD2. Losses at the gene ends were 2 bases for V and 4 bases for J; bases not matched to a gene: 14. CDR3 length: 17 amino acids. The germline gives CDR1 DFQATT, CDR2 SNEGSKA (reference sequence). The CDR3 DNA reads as TGCAGTGCTAGAAGGGGTTTACCGGGACTAGGGGCAGATACGCAGTATTTT. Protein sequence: CSARRGLPGLGADTQYF.

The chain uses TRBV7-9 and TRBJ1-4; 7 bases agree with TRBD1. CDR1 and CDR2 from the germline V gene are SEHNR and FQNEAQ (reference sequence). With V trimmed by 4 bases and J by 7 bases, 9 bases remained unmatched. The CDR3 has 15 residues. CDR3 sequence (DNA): TGTGCCAGCAGCTCAACAGGGGTGTTTAGTGAAAAACTGTTTTTT. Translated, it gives CASSSTGVFSEKLFF.

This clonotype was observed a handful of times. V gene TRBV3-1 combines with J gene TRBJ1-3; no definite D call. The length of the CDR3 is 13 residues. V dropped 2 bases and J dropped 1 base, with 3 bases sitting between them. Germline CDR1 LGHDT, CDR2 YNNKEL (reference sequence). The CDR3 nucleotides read TGTGCCAGCAGCCAAAATTCTGGAAACACCATATATTTT. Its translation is CASSQNSGNTIYF.

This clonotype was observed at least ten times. CDR3 loop: CASRRGLAGDTQYF. The CDR3 nucleotides are TGTGCCAGCAGACGGGGACTAGCGGGAGATACGCAGTATTTT. The rearrangement joins TRBV28 to TRBJ2-3, with 12 bases aligning to TRBD2. The CDR3 is 14 amino acids. Germline V lookup: CDR1 MDHEN, CDR2 SYDVKM. Germline trimming cut 6 bases from V and 5 bases from J; bases unmatched to any gene: 3.

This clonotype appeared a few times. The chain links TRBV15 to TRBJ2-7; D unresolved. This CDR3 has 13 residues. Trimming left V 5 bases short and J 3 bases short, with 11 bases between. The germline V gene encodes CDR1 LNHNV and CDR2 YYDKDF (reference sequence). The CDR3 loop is CATSPPVGYEQYF. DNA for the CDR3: TGTGCCACCAGCCCTCCCGTAGGCTACGAGCAGTACTTC. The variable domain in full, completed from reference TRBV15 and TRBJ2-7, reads DAMVIQNPRYQVTQFGKPVTLSCSQTLNHNVMYWYQQKSSQAPKLLFHYYDKDFNNEADTPDNFQSRRPNTSFCFLDIRSPGLGDTAMYLCATSPPVGYEQYFGPGTRLTVT.

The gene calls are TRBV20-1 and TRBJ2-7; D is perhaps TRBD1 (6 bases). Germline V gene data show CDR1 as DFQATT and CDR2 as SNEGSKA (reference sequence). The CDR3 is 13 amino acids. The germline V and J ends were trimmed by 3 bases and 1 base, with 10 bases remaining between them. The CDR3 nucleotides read TGCAGTGCTAGGGTAACAGGGTCCTACGAGCAGTACTTC. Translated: CSARVTGSYEQYF.

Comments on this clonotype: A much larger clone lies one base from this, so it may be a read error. This CDR3 reads CSVKGGVSNQPQHF. The CDR3 DNA is TGCAGTGTGAAGGGAGGGGTTAGCAATCAGCCCCAGCATTTT. The chain couples TRBV20-1 to TRBJ1-5; tentatively, D is TRBD1 (5 bases). V gave up 7 bases and J gave up 0 bases, with 13 bases separating them. This CDR3 region has 14 residues. CDR1 is DFQATT, CDR2 SNEGSKA, per germline (reference sequence).

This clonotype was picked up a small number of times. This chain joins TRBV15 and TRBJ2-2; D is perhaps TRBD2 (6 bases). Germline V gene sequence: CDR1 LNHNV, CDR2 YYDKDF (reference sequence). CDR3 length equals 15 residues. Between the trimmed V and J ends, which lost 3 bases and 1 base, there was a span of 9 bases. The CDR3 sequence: CATSRDSGNTGELFF. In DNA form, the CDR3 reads TGTGCCACCAGCAGGGATAGCGGGAACACCGGGGAGCTGTTTTTT.